The 22 T cell receptor beta chains below come from one sample, sequenced in a study of shared clonotypes between healthy human individuals (dated by TCRdb to 2019 to 2021). Libraries were made using the immunoSEQ multiplex PCR assay. Held by TCRdb, this immuneACCESS table contains in-frame sequences only and omits some clones. Under half of the omission traces to an unresolved V gene where checked; the cause of the rest is unknown. This sample gives about 590,000 clones in total; about 95% of them show up just once. 0.11% of the sample is held by the ten biggest clonotypes. CD8 naive samples were CD45RO-negative cells positively selected for CCR7, giving a CD45RA+CCR7+ population that excluded TemRA cells. Sequenced input: naive CD8+ T cells sorted from blood. The cell subset or site label, as the study defines it: CD45RA+CCR7+. Source of these receptors: a woman aged 30 to 39 in good health.

DNA for the CDR3: TGTGCCAGCTCCCCCGGGACAGGAATCTCCTACGAGCAGTACTTC. It encodes CASSPGTGISYEQYF. V is TRBV28 and J is TRBJ2-7, with 8 bases matching TRBD1. Germline values: CDR1 MDHEN, CDR2 SYDVKM. The CDR3 spans 15 residues. The V segment lost 8 bases and the J segment 0 bases; nucleotides outside the gene matches: 9.

This clone was detected only once. The CDR3 region has the DNA TGTGCCAGCAGTGAAGCGCTTCCTGGTTACGAGCAGTACTTC. The encoded protein is CASSEALPGYEQYF. This chain joins TRBV6-1 and TRBJ2-7; D gene ambiguous. V gave up 0 bases and J gave up 4 bases, with 10 bases separating them. The germline gives CDR1 MNHNS, CDR2 SASEGT. This CDR3 has 14 residues.

The rearrangement joins TRBV28 to TRBJ2-7; weak D call: TRBD2 (5 bases). The CDR3 consists of 15 residues. V dropped 1 base and J dropped 1 base, with 11 bases sitting between them. CDR1 and CDR2 (germline): MDHEN, SYDVKM. CDR3: CASSLYQEASYEQYF. The CDR3 DNA reads as TGTGCCAGCAGTTTATATCAGGAGGCTTCCTACGAGCAGTACTTC.

The chain has TRBV27 and TRBJ1-2; 11 positions agree with TRBD1. Per germline, CDR1 MNHEY and CDR2 SMNVEV (reference sequence). V shed 3 bases and J 8 bases; nucleotides not matched to a gene: 8. This CDR3 has 15 residues. The CDR3 nucleotides are TGTGCCAGCAGTTTCGCCGGGACAGGGGGTCGCGGCTACACCTTC. It codes for CASSFAGTGGRGYTF.

V gene TRBV28 combines with J gene TRBJ1-2, with D unresolved. Germline V gives CDR1 MDHEN, CDR2 SYDVKM. The CDR3 loop spans 14 amino acids. V was clipped by 2 bases and J by 5 bases, with 12 bases between them. The CDR3, as DNA: TGTGCCAGCAGTTTAACGGCAGGAGGTTATGGCTACACCTTC. Amino acids: CASSLTAGGYGYTF.

The gene calls are TRBV19 and TRBJ1-5; D unresolved. CDR3 length equals 13 residues. The germline V gene has CDR1 LNHDA and CDR2 SQIVND (reference sequence). V was pared by 3 bases and J by 4 bases, with 7 bases between. The CDR3 DNA reads as TGTGCCAGTAGTATGTTGCCTAATCAGCCCCAGCATTTT. It translates to CASSMLPNQPQHF. The full variable domain, completed using reference TRBV19 and TRBJ1-5, is DGGITQSPKYLFRKEGQNVTLSCEQNLNHDAMYWYRQDPGQGLRLIYYSQIVNDFQKGDIAEGYSVSREKKESFPLTVTSAQKNPTAFYLCASSMLPNQPQHFGDGTRLSIL.

This clone showed up just a few times. This chain uses TRBV15 with TRBJ2-7, with 9 bases identical to TRBD1. Germline lookup yields CDR1 LNHNV and CDR2 YYDKDF (reference sequence). This CDR3 comprises 16 residues. V trimming: 1 base; J trimming: 5 bases; junction bases outside the gene matches: 9. CDR3 sequence: CATSRVGGDRDHEQYF. Here the CDR3 DNA reads TGTGCCACCAGCAGAGTAGGCGGGGACAGGGACCACGAGCAGTACTTC.

The CDR3 region is CASSRVLRGSETQYF. The DNA of the CDR3 is TGTGCCAGCAGCCGCGTCCTAAGGGGTTCGGAGACCCAGTACTTC. V usage is TRBV7-9 and J usage is TRBJ2-5; weak D call: TRBD1 (5 bases). The CDR3 has 15 residues. Germline lookup yields CDR1 SEHNR and CDR2 FQNEAQ (reference sequence). Trimming shortened V by 5 bases and J by 5 bases, and 18 bases separated the two germline ends.

The chain employs TRBV5-1 and TRBJ2-2; D not certain. Germline CDR1 and CDR2: SGHRS and YFSETQ. Trimming pared 5 bases from V and 5 bases from J, leaving 7 bases between. The CDR3 has 12 residues. The CDR3: CASRSKTGELFF. DNA of the CDR3: TGCGCCAGCAGGAGCAAAACCGGGGAGCTGTTTTTT.

The CDR3 is CASSRSNEQFF. CDR3 DNA sequence: TGCGCCAGCAGCAGATCCAATGAGCAGTTCTTC. The chain couples TRBV4-1 to TRBJ2-1; D ambiguous. The germline gives CDR1 MGHRA, CDR2 YSYEKL. This CDR3 contains 11 residues. V shed 5 bases and J shed 6 bases, with 5 bases lying between them.

The CDR3 loop is CASSLGTGGQPQHF. The DNA of the CDR3 is TGTGCCAGCAGCTTGGGGACAGGGGGTCAGCCCCAGCATTTT. The genes are TRBV5-4 and TRBJ1-5, with 10 positions matching TRBD1. V shed 0 bases, J shed 6 bases, and the junction held 0 bases outside the gene matches. CDR3 length equals 14 residues. The germline gives CDR1 SGHNT, CDR2 YYREEE (reference sequence). The complete variable domain, with remaining parts taken from reference TRBV5-4 and TRBJ1-5, reads ETGVTQSPTHLIKTRGQQVTLRCSSQSGHNTVSWYQQALGQGPQFIFQYYREEENGRGNFPPRFSGLQFPNYSSELNVNALELDDSALYLCASSLGTGGQPQHFGDGTRLSIL.

The rearrangement uses TRBV27 and TRBJ2-7, with D perhaps TRBD1 (6 bases). The length of the CDR3 is 17 residues. V lost 5 bases and J lost 1, with 21 bases in between. From germline, CDR1 is MNHEY and CDR2 SMNVEV (reference sequence). The CDR3 protein is CASSRRVYGQLSYEQYF. The CDR3 DNA follows: TGTGCCAGCAGTCGCCGGGTTTATGGACAGTTATCCTACGAGCAGTACTTC.

The gene calls are TRBV2 and TRBJ2-2; no firm D call. CDR1 and CDR2 (germline): SNHLY, FYNNEI. The length of the CDR3 is 15 residues. The V gene lost 1 base and the J gene lost 3 bases, with 9 bases spanning the gap. CDR3 in DNA: TGTGCCAGCAGTGAAGAGGGTTCGCACACCGGGGAGCTGTTTTTT. It encodes CASSEEGSHTGELFF.

The chain uses TRBV4-1 and TRBJ1-1; no reliable D call. The ends were cut back, 5 bases at V and 1 base at J, with 17 bases in the middle. Germline-derived CDR1 and CDR2 are MGHRA and YSYEKL. The CDR3 covers 16 residues. The CDR3 spells CASSSPEGGRNTEAFF. DNA for the CDR3: TGCGCCAGCAGCTCTCCAGAGGGAGGGAGGAACACTGAAGCTTTCTTT.

The chain is built from TRBV21-1 and TRBJ2-5; the listed D gene, TRBD2, was not tested against the DNA. TRBV21-1 is assigned pseudogene status. CDR3 length: 17 amino acids. The CDR3 DNA reads TGTGCCAGCAGCGAAACACTAGGGCGGATCGTTCAAGAGACCCAGTACTTC. This gives the protein CASSETLGRIVQETQYF.

The chain uses TRBV5-4 and TRBJ2-7; the D gene could be TRBD1 or TRBD2 (5 bases each). In germline, CDR1 is SGHNT, CDR2 YYREEE (reference sequence). This CDR3 spans 15 amino acids. Trimming shortened V by 0 bases and J by 2 bases, and 12 bases separated the two germline ends. CDR3 sequence: CASSLGRDPPYEQYF. The DNA for the CDR3 is TGTGCCAGCAGCTTGGGCCGGGACCCACCCTACGAGCAGTACTTC.

This chain connects TRBV18 to TRBJ2-1; tentatively, D is TRBD1 or TRBD2 (5 bases each). The CDR3 covers 21 residues. Trimming stripped 3 bases from V and 5 bases from J, with 32 bases between. Germline V CDR1 and CDR2: KGHSH, LQKENI. CDR3 protein: CASSPIFSFRGRGLNNNEQFF. The CDR3, as DNA: TGTGCCAGCTCACCTATTTTTTCTTTCCGGGGCCGCGGACTTAATAACAATGAGCAGTTCTTC. The variable domain in full, with the rest retrieved from reference TRBV18 and TRBJ2-1, is NAGVMQNPRHLVRRRGQEARLRCSPMKGHSHVYWYRQLPEEGLKFMVYLQKENIIDESGMPKERFSAEFPKEGPSILRIQQVVRGDSAAYFCASSPIFSFRGRGLNNNEQFFGPGTRLTVL.

V is TRBV7-9 and J is TRBJ2-3; D gene uncertain. CDR3 size: 16 residues. Trimming left V 5 bases short and J 3 bases short, with 18 bases between. Germline V CDR1 and CDR2: SEHNR, FQNEAQ (reference sequence). CDR3 coding DNA: TGTGCCAGCAGCCCACTGATTTTGGTGGGTACAGATACGCAGTATTTT. It is translated as CASSPLILVGTDTQYF.

The J gene is TRBJ2-3, the V gene TRBV5-4; D may be TRBD1 (5 bases). V lost 0 bases and J lost 2, with 10 bases in between. The CDR3 is made up of 15 amino acids. Germline V gene data show CDR1 as SGHNT and CDR2 as YYREEE (reference sequence). The CDR3 nucleotides read TGTGCCAGCAGCTTGGTGTCACAGGTCACAGATACGCAGTATTTT. It is translated as CASSLVSQVTDTQYF.

The chain carries TRBV28 and TRBJ1-3; D perhaps matches TRBD1 (5 bases). Germline V gene sequence: CDR1 MDHEN, CDR2 SYDVKM. The CDR3 spans 15 residues. The V gene lost 7 bases and the J gene lost 0 bases, with 13 bases spanning the gap. CDR3: CASNTGRISGNTIYF. CDR3 coding DNA: TGTGCCAGCAATACGGGACGTATCTCTGGAAACACCATATATTTT.

The V gene is TRBV27, the J gene TRBJ2-7; D call uncertain. The CDR3 covers 13 residues. V was clipped by 3 bases and J by 2 bases, with 8 bases between them. Germline CDR1 reads MNHEY; CDR2 reads SMNVEV (reference sequence). CDR3 in DNA: TGTGCCAGCAGTTTGGTAAGCACCTACGAGCAGTACTTC. It is translated as CASSLVSTYEQYF.

The chain joins TRBV13 to TRBJ1-2; 7 bases line up with TRBD1. Trimming removed 3 bases from V and 3 bases from J; junction bases left unmatched: 10. From germline, CDR1 is PRHDT and CDR2 FYEKMQ (reference sequence). This CDR3 is built from 16 residues. The CDR3 DNA follows: TGTGCCAGCAGCTTCGGTGGTGGCAGGGGGGACTATGGCTACACCTTC. It translates to CASSFGGGRGDYGYTF.